This T cell receptor (beta chain) is drawn from a study of control samples from healthy donors and cancer patients. Using immunoSEQ multiplex PCR, the repertoire was profiled, and TCRdb retains in-frame clones only, with some absent. The table shows roughly 100,000 clones, with 75% to 90% occurring only once. Between the trimmed V and J ends, which lost 4 bases and 6 bases, there was a span of 19 bases. Germline lookup yields CDR1 SGHKS and CDR2 YYEKEE (reference sequence). This CDR3 is 15 amino acids long. The sample holds one count of this clone. This clonotype originated in a man aged 25-40 years in good health. The sample taken for sequencing was blood. The V gene is TRBV5-5, the J gene TRBJ1-1; weak D call: TRBD1 (6 bases). The CDR3 region is CASSAIQGLGAEAFF. The DNA of the CDR3 is TGTGCCAGCAGCGCCATACAGGGCCTGGGGGCTGAAGCTTTCTTT.